This entry lists 6 T cell receptor beta chains sequenced from one sample in a study of response to subunit inactivated influenza vaccine. TCRdb ran MiXCR on the RT-PCR reads and lists one entry per CDR3 protein. This sample has just over 300,000 distinct CDR3 sequences, with approximately 23% found just once. The material was PBMCs from blood, obtained 21 months after vaccination. Receptor source: a man aged 50-75 years who received an inactivated influenza vaccine.

In DNA, the CDR3 is TGTGCCAGCAGCTTGGGGCAGCTCCAAGAGACCCAGTACTTC. Protein: CASSLGQLQETQYF. This chain connects TRBV5-5 to TRBJ2-5; no clear D gene. This CDR3 is 14 amino acids long. Per germline, CDR1 SGHKS and CDR2 YYEKEE (reference sequence). Trimming took 0 bases from V and 1 from J, leaving 7 bases between them.

The chain is built from TRBV14 and TRBJ2-5, with D unresolved. Germline V gene lookup returns CDR1 SGHDN and CDR2 FVKESK. There are 16 residues in the CDR3. V was shortened by 0 bases and J by 0 bases, with 11 bases between the two germline ends. CDR3 protein: CASSQEHRSYQETQYF. The CDR3, as DNA: TGTGCCAGCAGCCAAGAACACCGATCGTACCAAGAGACCCAGTACTTC.

This clonotype was recorded once. The chain carries TRBV7-8 and TRBJ2-4, with TRBD1 identical over 8 bases. The V segment lost 3 bases and the J segment 1 base; nucleotides outside the gene matches: 5. Per the germline V gene, CDR1 is SGHVS and CDR2 is FQNEAQ. The CDR3 loop spans 16 amino acids. The DNA of the CDR3 is TGTGCCAGCAGCTTTCAGGGGGCGCATGCCAAAAACATTCAGTACTTC. Protein: CASSFQGAHAKNIQYF.

This clonotype showed up just a few times. The rearrangement joins TRBV5-6 to TRBJ2-2, with D possibly being TRBD1 or TRBD2 (5 bases each). CDR1 is SGHDT, CDR2 YYEEEE, per germline. This CDR3 spans 15 amino acids. V was trimmed by 1 base and J by 3 bases, leaving 10 bases between them. CDR3 coding DNA: TGTGCCAGCAGCTTGATAGGGACGGACACCGGGGAGCTGTTTTTT. Amino acid sequence: CASSLIGTDTGELFF.

This clonotype came up a few times. The chain combines TRBV15 with TRBJ1-1; 10 bases agree with TRBD1. The CDR3 runs to 13 residues. Per germline, CDR1 LNHNV and CDR2 YYDKDF (reference sequence). V lost 3 bases and J lost 9; bases outside the gene matches: 4. CDR3 coding DNA: TGTGCCACCAGCAGGGACAGGGGGGCTCAAGCTTTCTTT. Translated: CATSRDRGAQAFF.

This clonotype was seen only a few times. This chain uses TRBV4-3 with TRBJ1-5; the match to TRBD1 covers 9 bases. V was clipped by 4 bases and J by 0 bases; unmatched bases: 13. CDR1 and CDR2 (germline): LGHNA, YSLEER. The CDR3 contains 19 residues. The CDR3 region has the DNA TGCGCCAGCAGCCCAATCCTGGGGACAGGGCGGTATAGCAATCAGCCCCAGCATTTT. Translated, it gives CASSPILGTGRYSNQPQHF.